This passage covers 6 T cell receptor beta chains from one sample sequenced in a study of T cells in Graves' hyperthyroidism and ophthalmopathy. TCR beta CDR3 regions were amplified from RNA transcripts. HTBI primers drove first-round RT-PCR of the TCR CDR3. From the multiplex PCR reads, TCRdb called clonotypes with MiXCR, one entry per CDR3 protein. The sample consists of 400,000 to 550,000 distinct CDR3 sequences, less than 25% of them appearing once. The specimen was blood. These TCRs come from a woman in her 30s with Graves' ophthalmopathy.

This clonotype showed up many times. V and J are TRBV4-1 and TRBJ1-1, with D possibly being TRBD1 (6 bases). The CDR3 is made up of 13 amino acids. Trimming took 4 bases from V and 10 from J, leaving 16 bases between them. From germline, CDR1 is MGHRA and CDR2 YSYEKL. The CDR3 bases are TGCGCCAGCAGCCCAGCAGGGGCCGGGGCAGCTTTCTTT. Its protein is CASSPAGAGAAFF.

This clonotype was seen a handful of times. V and J are TRBV12-3 or TRBV12-4 and TRBJ1-1; D gene ambiguous. This CDR3 has 11 residues. V lost 7 bases to trimming and J lost 7 bases, with 10 bases between them. The CDR3 DNA reads TGTGCCAGCACCTGGGAGCATGAAGCTTTCTTT. Encoded protein: CASTWEHEAFF.

As for this clonotype: At one end the junction does not follow the germline gene, possibly because of a read error. V is TRBV7-8 and J is TRBJ2-7; 12 bases fit TRBD2. The germline CDR1 and CDR2 sequences are SGHVS and FQNEAQ. This CDR3 comprises 15 residues. Here the CDR3 reads CASSLGLAGFDEQYF. The CDR3 nucleotides read TGTGCCAGCAGTTTAGGACTAGCGGGATTTGACGAGCAGTACTTC.

CDR3 amino acids: CASRSLQGEYGYTF. The CDR3 DNA reads TGTGCCAGTAGATCACTCCAAGGGGAGTATGGCTACACCTTC. This sequence joins TRBV19 and TRBJ1-2; perhaps TRBD1 as D (5 bases). This CDR3 region has 14 residues. Germline-derived CDR1 and CDR2 are LNHDA and SQIVND (reference sequence). V lost 6 bases to trimming and J lost 5 bases, with 16 bases between them.

This clonotype showed up many times. This chain connects TRBV6-2 or TRBV6-3 to TRBJ1-2, with 8 bases identical to TRBD1. V lost 5 bases, J lost 7 bases, and 6 bases stayed unmatched. The germline V gene has CDR1 MNHEY and CDR2 SVGEGT. The CDR3 spans 13 residues. The CDR3 DNA is TGTGCCAGCAGTCCTGGACAGGGAGGTGGCTACACCTTC. It encodes CASSPGQGGGYTF.

This clonotype came up once. The CDR3 DNA sequence: TGTGCCAGCATCGGCGTCGACCAAGAGACCCAGTACTTC. Protein sequence: CASIGVDQETQYF. The V and J genes are TRBV28 and TRBJ2-5; no reliable D call. The CDR3 length is 13 residues. The V gene's germline CDR1 is MDHEN and CDR2 SYDVKM. Trimming left V 7 bases short and J 0 bases short, with 9 bases between.